A single sample is the source of the 2 T cell receptor beta chains below, sequenced in a study of cytomegalovirus exposure and HLA in healthy donors. PCR used 60 Vbeta primers and 13 Jbeta primers. The table came from immunoSEQ multiplex PCR; TCRdb's copy has only in-frame clones and leaves some out. Counted here are approximately 170,000 clones, around 85% occurring once; the ten biggest clones make up 1%. Material for sequencing was PBMCs. Receptor source: a boy aged 2 to 10 in good health and CMV-seronegative.

The V call is TRBV4-2, the J call TRBJ2-1; 8 bases are a match to TRBD2. The CDR3 is 17 residues long. V trimming: 0 bases; J trimming: 8 bases; junction bases outside the gene matches: 12. CDR1 LGHNA and CDR2 YNFKEQ come from the germline V gene. CDR3: CASSQDRGGGPTDEQFF. As DNA, the CDR3 is TGTGCCAGCAGCCAAGATCGGGGCGGGGGGCCTACGGATGAGCAGTTCTTC.

The J gene is TRBJ2-5, the V gene TRBV2; possible D gene TRBD2, 7 bases. The length of the CDR3 is 14 residues. CDR1 and CDR2 from the germline V gene are SNHLY and FYNNEI. Between the trimmed V and J ends, which lost 6 bases and 5 bases, there was a span of 16 bases. CDR3 bases: TGTGCCAGCAGGAGGGGGGAGGGCCCGGAGACCCAGTACTTC. Encoded protein: CASRRGEGPETQYF.